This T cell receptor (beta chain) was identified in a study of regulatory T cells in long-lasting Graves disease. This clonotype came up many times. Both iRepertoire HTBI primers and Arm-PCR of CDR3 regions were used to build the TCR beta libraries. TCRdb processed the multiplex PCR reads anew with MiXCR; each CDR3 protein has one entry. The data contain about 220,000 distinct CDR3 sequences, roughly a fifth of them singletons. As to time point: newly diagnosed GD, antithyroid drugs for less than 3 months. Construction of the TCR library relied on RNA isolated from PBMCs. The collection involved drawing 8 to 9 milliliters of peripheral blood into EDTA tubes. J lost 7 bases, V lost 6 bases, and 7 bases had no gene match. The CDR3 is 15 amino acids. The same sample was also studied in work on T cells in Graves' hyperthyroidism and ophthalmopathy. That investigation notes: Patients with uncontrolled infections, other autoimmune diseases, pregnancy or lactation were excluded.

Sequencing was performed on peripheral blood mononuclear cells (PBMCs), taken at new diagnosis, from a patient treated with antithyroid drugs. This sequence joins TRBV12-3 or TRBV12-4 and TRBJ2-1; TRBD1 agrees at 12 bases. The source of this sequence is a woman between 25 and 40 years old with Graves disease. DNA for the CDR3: TGTGCCAGCAGCCCGGGACAGGGGGCGCCAAATGAGCAGTTCTTC. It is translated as CASSPGQGAPNEQFF.